This T cell receptor (beta chain) appears in the sequencing data of a study of cytomegalovirus exposure and HLA in healthy donors. Findings of the study overall: 164 TCR beta chains were listed as cytomegalovirus-associated. Most TCR sequences were uncommon, yet certain public TCRs appeared in many donors.

PCR primers comprised 60 Vbeta and 13 Jbeta primers. Data came from immunoSEQ multiplex PCR; TCRdb stores just in-frame clones and leaves some out. This table holds about 180,000 clones, under 80% found once. Points on this clone: Its antigen is as yet unknown.

The sequence was collected from a woman under 40 in good health and CMV-seropositive. The sequencing input was PBMCs.

CDR3 DNA sequence: TGTGCCAGCGGGCCTCAATCTGCTGGAAACACCATATATTTT. Its protein product is CASGPQSAGNTIYF. The chain links TRBV7-2 to TRBJ1-3; D remains unclear. The CDR3 contains 14 residues. Trimming left V 8 bases short and J 2 bases short, with 13 bases between. CDR1 is SGHTA and CDR2 is FQGNSA in the germline V gene. Using reference TRBV7-2 and TRBJ1-3 for the parts outside the CDR3, the full variable domain is GAGVSQSPSNKVTEKGKDVELRCDPISGHTALYWYRQSLGQGLEFLIYFQGNSAPDKSGLPSDRFSAERTGGSVSTLTIQRTQQEDSAVYLCASGPQSAGNTIYFGEGSWLTVV.